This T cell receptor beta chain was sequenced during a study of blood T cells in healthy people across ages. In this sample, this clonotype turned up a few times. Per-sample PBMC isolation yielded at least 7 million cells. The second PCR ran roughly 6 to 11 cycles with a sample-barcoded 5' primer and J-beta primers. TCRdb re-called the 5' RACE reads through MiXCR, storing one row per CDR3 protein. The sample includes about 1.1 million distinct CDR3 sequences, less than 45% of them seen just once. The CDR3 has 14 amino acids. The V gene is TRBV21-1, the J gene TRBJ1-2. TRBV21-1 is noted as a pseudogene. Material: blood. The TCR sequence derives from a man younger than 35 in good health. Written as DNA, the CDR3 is TGTGCCTCCACCGAGGTGGCAGATAACTATGGCTACACCTTC. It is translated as CASTEVADNYGYTF.